Following are 14 T cell receptor beta chains from one sample sequenced in a study of CD8+ T cells in alopecia areata (dated by TCRdb to 2016 to 2019). The time point label corresponds to: baseline before oral tofacitinib. The method behind the library was the immunoSEQ multiplex PCR assay. For TCR sequencing, RNA was extracted from every sample and reverse transcribed into cDNA to serve as template. TCRdb took this table from immuneACCESS and kept in-frame rearrangements with V and J called. Such tables lack part of the clones; where checked against another copy, unresolved V genes explain under half of the gap, and the rest is unexplained. Within this sample are 150,000 to 200,000 clones, with roughly 60% of them counted one time only. About 1.7% of the sample is held by the ten biggest clonotypes. Sequences were derived from CD4+ T cells sorted from blood, sampled at week 0. These receptors came from a human donor with alopecia areata.

This clone turned up a few times. The chain combines TRBV6-6 with TRBJ2-1; D unresolved. V gave up 7 bases and J gave up 4 bases, with 8 bases separating them. CDR1 and CDR2 (germline): MNHNY, SVGAGI (reference sequence). The length of the CDR3 is 12 residues. The CDR3 reads CASNRPYNEQFF. In nucleotides, the CDR3 is TGTGCCAGCAATAGGCCTTACAATGAGCAGTTCTTC.

The rearrangement joins TRBV5-1 to TRBJ2-7; either TRBD1 or TRBD2 may fit D (5 bases each). Deletions cut 4 bases from V and 7 bases from J, with 18 bases between. Per the germline V gene, CDR1 is SGHRS and CDR2 is YFSETQ. The CDR3 runs to 14 residues. CDR3: CASSQGAVATEQYF. The CDR3 DNA sequence: TGCGCCAGCAGCCAAGGGGCCGTAGCGACAGAGCAGTACTTC.

The rearrangement links TRBV29-1 to TRBJ2-1; 7 bases agree with TRBD2. V lost 5 bases, J lost 15 bases, and 13 bases stayed unmatched. Germline assignment: CDR1 SQVTM and CDR2 ANQGSEA. This CDR3 has 12 amino acids. CDR3 residues: CSVLSRGSGVFF. The DNA for the CDR3 is TGCAGCGTTCTCTCAAGGGGCAGCGGGGTGTTCTTC.

The chain uses TRBV5-1 and TRBJ2-5, with D perhaps TRBD2 (6 bases). CDR3 length equals 13 residues. Deletions cut 4 bases from V and 5 bases from J, with 12 bases between. The germline V gene has CDR1 SGHRS and CDR2 YFSETQ. The CDR3 region is CASSRAGGETQYF. The CDR3 DNA sequence: TGCGCCAGCAGCCGTGCTGGAGGGGAGACCCAGTACTTC.

This clone has only a few counts. The CDR3 DNA sequence: TGCAGCGTTGAAATGGGGGCCAGATCGGAGACCCAGTACTTC. Its translation is CSVEMGARSETQYF. V is TRBV29-1 and J is TRBJ2-5, with D perhaps TRBD1 (6 bases). Per the germline V gene, CDR1 is SQVTM and CDR2 is ANQGSEA. V was pared by 2 bases and J by 5 bases, with 15 bases between. The CDR3 totals 14 residues.

The V call is TRBV2, the J call TRBJ1-6; no reliable D call. The CDR3 totals 12 residues. The germline gives CDR1 SNHLY, CDR2 FYNNEI. Trimming took 5 bases from V and 19 from J, leaving 18 bases between them. The CDR3 coding sequence is TGTGCCAGCAGTAAAGACGGCGGCGTCCTTCACTTT. Encoded protein: CASSKDGGVLHF.

This clone turned up a few times. The chain recombines TRBV13 with TRBJ2-2; 9 nucleotides match TRBD1. CDR1 and CDR2 (germline): PRHDT, FYEKMQ (reference sequence). The CDR3 loop spans 15 amino acids. The ends lost 1 base at V and 5 bases at J; junction bases unmatched: 2. CDR3 residues: CASSLDGQGTGELFF. CDR3 sequence (DNA): TGTGCCAGCAGCTTAGACGGACAGGGGACCGGGGAGCTGTTTTTT.

The chain combines TRBV7-9 with TRBJ2-1; 7 bases agree with TRBD1. Germline V CDR1 and CDR2: SEHNR, FQNEAQ (reference sequence). V gave up 4 bases and J gave up 3 bases; unmatched junction bases: 6. The CDR3 is 15 amino acids. The CDR3 region is CASSSMDRYYNEQFF. The CDR3 coding sequence is TGTGCCAGCAGCTCGATGGACAGGTACTACAATGAGCAGTTCTTC.

The rearrangement links TRBV29-1 to TRBJ2-5; unclear D gene. Trimming pared 3 bases from V and 5 bases from J, leaving 1 base between. The CDR3 has 9 residues. Germline V CDR1 and CDR2: SQVTM, ANQGSEA. DNA for the CDR3: TGCAGCGTTGACGAGACCCAGTACTTC. Amino acids: CSVDETQYF.

The V call is TRBV29-1, the J call TRBJ2-1; the D gene is possibly TRBD1 (5 bases). This CDR3 comprises 13 residues. Trimming stripped 6 bases from V and 4 bases from J, with 13 bases between. CDR1 SQVTM and CDR2 ANQGSEA come from the germline V gene. CDR3 residues: CSVGTRQYNEQFF. CDR3 nucleotide sequence: TGCAGCGTCGGAACCCGACAGTACAATGAGCAGTTCTTC.

This rearrangement joins TRBV27 to TRBJ2-2, with D perhaps TRBD1 (5 bases). Germline CDR1 and CDR2: MNHEY and SMNVEV (reference sequence). Trimming cost V 8 bases and J 7 bases, with 17 bases left between them. This CDR3 is built from 14 residues. The CDR3 coding sequence is TGTGCCAGCCGACCAGCCAGGGCCAGCGGGGAGCTGTTTTTT. This encodes CASRPARASGELFF.

Of note for this clone: This same CDR3 is encoded by further DNA sequences in the sample. The chain couples TRBV11-2 to TRBJ2-1; the match to TRBD2 covers 9 bases. Per the germline V gene, CDR1 is SGHAT and CDR2 is FQNNGV. J lost 2 bases, V lost 1 base, and 3 bases had no gene match. The CDR3 loop spans 16 amino acids. CDR3 sequence reads: CASSLGAGGPYNEQFF. CDR3 nucleotides: TGTGCCAGCAGCTTAGGAGCGGGGGGACCCTACAATGAGCAGTTCTTC.

This chain uses TRBV30 with TRBJ2-5; D assignment may be TRBD1 or TRBD2 (5 bases each). V was trimmed by 4 bases and J by 5 bases, leaving 17 bases between them. The CDR3 has 14 residues. Germline CDR1 is GTSNPN and CDR2 is SVGIG (reference sequence). CDR3 coding DNA: TGTGCCTGGACTCGGCCAGGGCGCGGGGAGACCCAGTACTTC. Amino acids: CAWTRPGRGETQYF. Full variable domain (missing parts from reference TRBV30 and TRBJ2-5): SQTIHQWPATLVQPVGSPLSLECTVEGTSNPNLYWYRQAAGRGLQLLFYSVGIGQISSEVPQNLSASRPQDRQFILSSKKLLLSDSGFYLCAWTRPGRGETQYFGPGTRLLVL.

J is TRBJ2-2 and V is TRBV5-6, with a possible D match to TRBD1 (6 bases). This CDR3 spans 16 amino acids. Per the germline V gene, CDR1 is SGHDT and CDR2 is YYEEEE. V was shortened by 1 base and J by 2 bases, with 12 bases between the two germline ends. The CDR3 loop reads CASSLMGAGNTGELFF. CDR3 in DNA: TGTGCCAGCAGCTTGATGGGGGCTGGTAACACCGGGGAGCTGTTTTTT.